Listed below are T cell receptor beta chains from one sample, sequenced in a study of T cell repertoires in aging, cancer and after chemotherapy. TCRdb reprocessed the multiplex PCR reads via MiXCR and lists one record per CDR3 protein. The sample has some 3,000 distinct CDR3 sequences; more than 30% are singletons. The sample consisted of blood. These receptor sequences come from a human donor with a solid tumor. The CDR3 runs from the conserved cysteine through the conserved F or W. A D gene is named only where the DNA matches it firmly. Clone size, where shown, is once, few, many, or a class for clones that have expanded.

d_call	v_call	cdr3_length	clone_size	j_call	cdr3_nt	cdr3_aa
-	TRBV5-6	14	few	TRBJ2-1	TGTGCCAGCAGTTCCCGGACAGCCTACAATGAGCAGTTCTTC	CASSSRTAYNEQFF
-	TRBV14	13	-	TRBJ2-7	TGTGCCAGCGGCGGACTCTTTACCTACGAGCAGTACTTC	CASGGLFTYEQYF
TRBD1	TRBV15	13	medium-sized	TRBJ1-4	TGTGCCACCAGCAGGGACAGGGGTGAAAAACTGTTTTTT	CATSRDRGEKLFF
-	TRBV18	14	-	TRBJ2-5	TGTGCCAGCTCACCAACAGCCAAACAAGAGACCCAGTACTTC	CASSPTAKQETQYF
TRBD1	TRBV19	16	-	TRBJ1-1	TGTGCCAGTAGTATTAGACAGGGGCGGGGGAACACTGAAGCTTTCTTT	CASSIRQGRGNTEAFF
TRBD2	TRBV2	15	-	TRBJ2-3	TGTGCCAGCAGTTCTAGCGGGCGAAGCACAGATACGCAGTATTTT	CASSSSGRSTDTQYF
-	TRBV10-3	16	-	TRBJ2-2	TGTGCCATCAGTAGATCCGGGACCCAAGGGGGCGGGGAGCTGTTTTTT	CAISRSGTQGGGELFF
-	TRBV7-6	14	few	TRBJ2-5	TGTGCCAGCAGCCGGTCGACAGGCGGGGAGACCCAGTACTTC	CASSRSTGGETQYF
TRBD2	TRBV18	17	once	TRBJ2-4	TGTGCCAGCTCACCCACAATTACGGGGGGTCGCACAAACATTCAGTACTTC	CASSPTITGGRTNIQYF
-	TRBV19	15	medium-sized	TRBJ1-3	TGTGCCAGTAGTATATCAAGGCAAGGCGGAAACACCATATATTTT	CASSISRQGGNTIYF
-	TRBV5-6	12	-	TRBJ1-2	TGTGCCAGCAGTCAGGGGAAAGGGGGCTACACCTTC	CASSQGKGGYTF
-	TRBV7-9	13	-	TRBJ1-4	TGTGCCAGCCGACGGGGTGTTAATGAAAAACTGTTTTTT	CASRRGVNEKLFF